Sequencing of this T cell receptor beta chain was carried out in a study of cytomegalovirus exposure and HLA in healthy donors (dated by TCRdb to 2016 to 2017). In the study overall: In an earlier analysis of approximately 640 of the donors, around 300 Gb of sequence data and approximately 100 million unique TCR beta sequences from roughly 200 million T cells were reported. Approximately 330 gigabases of sequencing data and around 80 million unique TCR sequences made up an early release that covered several hundred HLA-typed donors. The study aimed to test whether signatures of past pathogen exposure could be identified by cataloging public T cell receptors. Both class I and class II loci were covered by HLA typing, at four-digit resolution. Genome-wide SNP genotypes for about 60% of the roughly 700 donors were used in a later genetic analysis, which treated that subset as a discovery cohort. Typing coverage differed by locus: A, B, C, DRB1 and DQB1 were typed in roughly 620-640 donors, DQA1 in approximately 520, DPA1 in nearly 610, and DPB1 in around 490. Because of strong linkage in the cohort, a handful of DR-DQ haplotypes were treated as single units for association and clustering. The T cell repertoires of some 700 subjects were profiled by immunosequencing and related to cytomegalovirus serostatus. Among some 400 genotyped donors of the cohort, an average of approximately 230,000 unique TCR beta nucleotide sequences were sequenced per donor, roughly 20% of them non-productive. The later analysis used no new phenotypic data to find candidate immune exposures, relying instead on TCR beta sequences and their occurrence across donors. A later analysis re-examined previously published TCR beta repertoires from just over 650 donors and added high-resolution HLA genotyping to investigate patterns of TCR occurrence. An earlier analysis of approximately 500 of the donors applied high-throughput TCR beta sequencing to assess whether each TCR beta V gene segment acted as functional or pseudogenic. All discovery cohort repertoires had been generated on a single sequencing platform. High-throughput TCR immunosequencing, statistical association of individual TCRs with disease status, and machine learning were combined to predict cytomegalovirus infection status. Along with the roughly 700-subject first cohort, a separate validation cohort of over 90 different subjects was used. Donor age, sex, ethnicity and CMV serostatus were compiled together with the repertoire data. The genetic ancestry cluster associated with self-reported Caucasian donors included about four fifths of the 398 genotyped donors. The study at large found these results: Only TCR beta chains were sequenced in this cohort, and the absence of alpha or paired-chain data limited detectable features. Sequencing depth was assumed to be roughly uniform across donors in the presence/absence analyses, though that assumption may not hold. According to a later analysis, parvovirus B19, influenza, CMV and Epstein-Barr virus appeared linked to several top co-occurrence clusters. The classifier was reported to diagnose cytomegalovirus status with high specificity and sensitivity in both the original and validation cohorts. Assigning TCR associations to individual alleles was difficult when HLA alleles, especially DR and DQ, strongly co-occurred. A few of the identified cytomegalovirus-associated TCR beta chains were confirmed in vitro to be specific for cytomegalovirus antigens. A later analysis found that most CMV-associated TCR beta chains appeared HLA-restricted, with HLA associations seemingly driven largely by CMV exposure. The authors suggested that the approach could potentially be extended to other disease states and immunological phenotypes. The 87-base-pair reads could not distinguish some IMGT-functional V segments, including TRBV6-2 and TRBV6-3, so those segments were excluded. An earlier analysis of around 600 of the donors showed that most TCR beta V segments appeared in productive rearrangements either about 87% or about 30% of the time, which broadly matched IMGT annotations. While some public TCRs were present in many individuals, most TCR sequences turned up only very rarely across donors. The only immune exposure information available for the cohort was CMV serostatus. A later analysis found that TCR association rates varied across HLA loci, with DRB1 alleles showing the most associated TCRs and HLA-C alleles the fewest. A later genetic analysis reported fewer N-insertions in productive TCRs among donors in an Asian-associated ancestry cluster than the roughly 720-donor mean. Roughly 15 rarely observed V segments, including chromosome 9 orphons, were excluded from the earlier analysis of approximately 500 of the donors because counts were too low. HLA typing was unavailable for some donors at each locus, so association tests used only the typed subset. A later analysis found that HLA-associated TCR beta chains were more clonally expanded and had lower generation probabilities than equally common non-associated chains. The sequencing pipeline was judged likely to have produced a cluster of highly shared sequence variants as a technical artifact. In the study, approximately 150 TCR beta chains were listed as associated with cytomegalovirus. Correlated functional status among segregating V segments might reflect linkage disequilibrium, but an unknown experimental factor could not be ruled out. In a later analysis, some 17,000 TCR beta sequences were associated with specific HLA alleles at a false discovery rate of 0.05. An association between a missense DCLRE1C variant and V-gene and J-gene trimming of TCR beta chains was found in a later genetic analysis and replicated in an independent cohort. A further reported finding was that TCR beta sequences accurately predicted the HLA-A and HLA-B alleles for most subjects in the first cohort.

On this clone itself: Its binding antigen is unknown. Base qualities are missing; no much larger clone stands one base away.

The CDR3, cysteine through phenylalanine, is 16 amino acids long. Only the CDR3 DNA stays, 48 bases, in frame from base 1. V is trimmed back by 0 bases and J by 4 bases, and the junction contains 7 bases that no gene match accounts for. The germline V gene sets CDR1 to SGHRS and CDR2 to YFSETQ. Libraries were constructed by the immunoSEQ multiplex PCR assay. The multiplex PCR relied on a mix of 60 forward primers for TCR Vbeta segments and 13 reverse primers for TCR Jbeta segments. Amplification of the CDR3 region of rearranged TCR beta genes was performed with a multiplex PCR assay on genomic DNA. On the Illumina HiSeq System, the amplified TCR beta libraries were sequenced as 87-base-pair reads. The study's processing was this. A later analysis tallied roughly 78 million unique TCR beta chains across the approximately 670 repertoires, and approximately 9.9 million of those chains were shared by two or more donors. A nearest-neighbor algorithm error-corrected the raw reads and collapsed the reads into unique sequences, merging closely related sequences to remove PCR and sequencing errors. V, D and J gene segments were assigned by aligning CDR3 sequences to IMGT reference sequences. For a sequence to be retained, at least a six-nucleotide match to both a V gene segment and a J gene segment was required. A rearrangement was called productive if the CDR3 had no stop codons and remained in frame with V and J, and every other rearrangement was called non-productive. Following IMGT convention, CDR3 was defined as the stretch from the second conserved V-encoded cysteine to the conserved J-encoded phenylalanine. The earlier analysis of fewer than 700 of the donors excluded sequences that lacked an unambiguous match to a single V gene segment. In an earlier analysis of approximately 550 of the donors, V segments were called functional above 56.7% productive rearrangements and were called segregating when the between-donor standard deviation exceeded 5%. A statistical classification framework was built to diagnose cytomegalovirus status from the catalog of TCR beta chain sequences. In a later analysis, TCR nucleotide sequences were compared against IMGT/GENE-DB human TR gene sequences so that V and J genes could be assigned. The TCRdist pipeline was used in a later analysis to assign CDR3 sequences and most-parsimonious VDJ recombination scenarios. A later analysis defined each TCR beta chain by its CDR3 amino acid sequence plus V-gene family, and excluded reads lacking a unique V-gene family. As a way to deal with suspected cross-contamination and a sequencing artifact, a later analysis dropped approximately 570 nucleotide sequences that were highly shared and had low generation probability. In a later analysis, a clonal expansion index was calculated for each public chain from normalized within-repertoire ranks of inferred template counts. Generation probabilities in a later analysis came from a VDJ recombination model fitted to out-of-frame rearrangements, and those results were checked against IGoR. In a later analysis, hypergeometric tests were used to score TCR-TCR, TCR-HLA and TCR-CMV co-occurrence, with a repertoire-size bias correction applied to TCR pairs. A later analysis estimated false discovery rates by permuting HLA or CMV assignments 20 times. A later analysis grouped co-occurring TCRs with DBSCAN, adding TCRdist sequence similarity when clustering within HLA-allele-positive subsets. Co-occurrence clustering excluded repertoires with fewer than 30,000 or more than 120,000 public chains, plus five with anomalous nucleotide sharing. Here the immuneACCESS table is served through TCRdb, limited to in-frame sequences with V and J called. Missing clones are a known gap in these copies; in checked studies unresolved V genes cover under half, and the rest lacks a known reason. D and trimming were read from the DNA, whereas the V and J calls and clone size are those reported in that table. The sample table lists about 100,000 clones, around 76% of them with a count of one. Roughly 7% of the sample rests with the top ten.

The cohort consisted of fewer than 700 healthy bone marrow donors. All cohort members were sampled while nominally healthy, although unrecorded immune exposures were likely present. The donor was CMV seropositive and belonged to the group of about 290 seropositive cohort members. A peripheral blood sample was provided by each donor, and peripheral blood mononuclear cells were used for TCR beta sequencing. The Qiagen DNeasy Blood Extraction Kit was used to extract genomic DNA from the blood cell samples. This receptor chain uses TRBV5-1 and TRBJ2-1; the central 7 bases match TRBD2. Sequencing was carried out using PBMCs. The source of this sequence is a man between 35 and 55 years old in good health and CMV-seropositive. The CDR3 here reads CASSLAGTKKYNEQFF. The DNA sequence follows: TGCGCCAGCAGCTTGGCCGGGACTAAAAAATACAATGAGCAGTTCTTC.